This T cell receptor beta chain stems from a study of metastatic and nonmetastatic thyroid tumors. Turning to the study itself: Comparison of repertoires was carried out across blood and tumor or nodule tissue from malignant and benign thyroid patients. Study results and caveats: Malignant thyroid tumors reportedly exceeded benign nodules significantly in TCR beta diversity, with the difference appearing in blood and tumor.

Germline V gene sequence: CDR1 MNHEY, CDR2 SVGEGT. Trimming at V came to 8 bases and at J to 5 bases, leaving 6 bases not matched to a gene. The length of the CDR3 is 13 residues. TCRdb re-clonotyped the PCR reads through MiXCR. Seen here are some 10,000 clones, more than 25% observed once, and the top ten hold less than 20%. Each patient came to thyroid surgery without any prior treatment (of any kind). This clone is medium-sized in the sample. Its matching antigen is unknown. The sample taken for sequencing was tumor tissue. The chain combines TRBV6-2 or TRBV6-3 with TRBJ2-3; 8 bases line up with TRBD2. The receptor comes from a female donor with papillary thyroid cancer or a benign thyroid nodule (not recorded which). Some clones in this sample may be carry-over from other donors' samples. This chain's CDR3 is CASARGAGDTQYF. Written as DNA, the CDR3 is TGTGCCAGCGCGCGGGGGGCCGGAGATACGCAGTATTTT.